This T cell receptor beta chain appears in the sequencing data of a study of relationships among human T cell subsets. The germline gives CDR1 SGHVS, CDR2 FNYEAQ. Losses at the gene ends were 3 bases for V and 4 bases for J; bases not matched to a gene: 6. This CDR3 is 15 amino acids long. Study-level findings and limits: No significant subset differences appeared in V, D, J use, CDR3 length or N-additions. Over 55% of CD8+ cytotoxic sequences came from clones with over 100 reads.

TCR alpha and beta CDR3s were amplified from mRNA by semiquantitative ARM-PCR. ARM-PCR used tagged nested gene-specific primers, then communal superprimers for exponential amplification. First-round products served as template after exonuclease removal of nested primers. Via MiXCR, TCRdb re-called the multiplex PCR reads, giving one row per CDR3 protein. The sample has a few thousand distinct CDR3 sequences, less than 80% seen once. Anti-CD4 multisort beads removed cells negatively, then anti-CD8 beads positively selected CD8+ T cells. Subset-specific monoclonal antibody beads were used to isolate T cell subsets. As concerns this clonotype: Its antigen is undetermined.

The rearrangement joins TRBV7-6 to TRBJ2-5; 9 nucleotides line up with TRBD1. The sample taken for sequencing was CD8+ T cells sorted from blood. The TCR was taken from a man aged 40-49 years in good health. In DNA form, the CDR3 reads TGTGCCAGCAGCTTGACAGGGGGAGAGGGAGAGACCCAGTACTTC. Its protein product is CASSLTGGEGETQYF.